This T cell receptor beta chain was profiled in a study listed by TCRdb under 2016. The library was generated by RT-PCR. The sequencing machine was an Illumina MiSeq. The public reads were quality trimmed at Q25 with fastp and then assembled into clones with MiXCR by TCRdb, keeping productive beta chains. Every entry covers one CDR3 protein and lists the most common genes and DNA from its rows. The sample contains about 680,000 distinct CDR3 sequences, approximately 15% of them found a single time. Of the sample, just over 3.5% is held by the ten largest clones. The CDR3 goes from the cysteine to the phenylalanine over 14 residues. The kept DNA is CDR3 alone, 42 bases in frame from the first base. The junction carries 17 bases between V and J, which are trimmed by 10 bases and 2 bases respectively. For this clonotype: It lacks a known antigen. The record has no base qualities; no much larger clone is one base away.

In this chain, TRBV12-3 or TRBV12-4 is recombined with TRBJ2-5; a tentative D call is TRBD1 (6 bases match). Sequencing was carried out using memory CD4+ T cells from blood. This receptor was taken from a female donor in good health, serving as a healthy control. This receptor carries the CDR3 CAIKRGHSQETQYF. The DNA is as follows: TGTGCCATCAAACGGGGACACTCTCAAGAGACCCAGTACTTC.